The rows below give T cell receptor beta chains drawn from one sample of a study of T cell changes during pregnancy in multiple sclerosis. Profiled with immunoSEQ multiplex PCR; TCRdb holds only in-frame clones, not every one. The sample lists 40,000 to 55,000 clones, around 90% occurring once. The sequenced sample was CD4+ T cells from peripheral blood mononuclear cells, obtained in the first trimester of pregnancy. These receptors were collected from a female donor with multiple sclerosis, enrolled in a pregnancy study. CDR3s include the opening cysteine and the closing phenylalanine or tryptophan. The D gene is left open where the match is weak. Where a row states a size, it is once, few, many or the class of an expanded clone; other rows omit it.

v_gene	d_gene	abundance	j_gene	CDR3nt	CDR3aa
TRBV28	-	-	TRBJ2-7	TGTGCCAGCACTTTACCAGCCCGGAGCTACGAGCAGTACTTC	CASTLPARSYEQYF
TRBV7-9	TRBD1	-	TRBJ1-1	TGTGCCAGCAGCTTGACAGGGGTGAACACTGAAGCTTTCTTT	CASSLTGVNTEAFF
TRBV19	TRBD2	-	TRBJ2-3	TGTGCCTCCCGGTCGGGGACTAGGCAGGCAGATACGCAGTATTTT	CASRSGTRQADTQYF
TRBV6-1	TRBD1	-	TRBJ2-2	TGTGCCAGCAGTGACTGGACAGGGTCGGGGGAGCTGTTTTTT	CASSDWTGSGELFF
TRBV25-1	TRBD2	few	TRBJ2-5	TGTGCCAGCAGTGATTCTCGGGGGGGGCTGATAGAGACCCAGTACTTC	CASSDSRGGLIETQYF
TRBV6-1	-	-	TRBJ1-1	TGTGCCAGCAGTTCAGGGAACACTGAAGCTTTCTTT	CASSSGNTEAFF
TRBV7-9	TRBD2	once	TRBJ2-1	TGTGCCAGCAGCTTAGGGGCTAGCGGGAAGGGCTACAATGAGCAGTTCTTC	CASSLGASGKGYNEQFF
TRBV7-2	-	-	TRBJ1-2	TGTGCCAGCAGCGGAACACAGGTACATGGCTACACCTTC	CASSGTQVHGYTF
TRBV7-9	-	-	TRBJ2-6	TGTGCCAGCAAGAGGAGGTCTGGGGCCAACGTCCTGACTTTC	CASKRRSGANVLTF
TRBV5-1	TRBD2	-	TRBJ2-7	TGCGCCAGCAGCTTTATAGCGGGAGAAGGCGAGCAGTACTTC	CASSFIAGEGEQYF
TRBV19	TRBD1	-	TRBJ2-5	TGTGCCAGTAGTATAGCGATAGGGGGCGGACAAGAGACCCAGTACTTC	CASSIAIGGGQETQYF
TRBV19	-	-	TRBJ1-5	TGTGCCAGTAGTATAGGGGCAGGGTGGTATCAGCCCCAGCATTTT	CASSIGAGWYQPQHF
TRBV9	-	few	TRBJ1-1	TGTGCCAGCAGCTCCAGGGCGCAAAACACTGAAGCTTTCTTT	CASSSRAQNTEAFF
TRBV29-1	TRBD1	-	TRBJ1-2	TGCAGCGTGGACCAGGGGGCGAAAACTAACTATGGCTACACCTTC	CSVDQGAKTNYGYTF
TRBV12-5	TRBD1	-	TRBJ2-5	TGTGCTAGTGGTTTGGCCGGGACAGGGAGCGGAGAGACCCAGTACTTC	CASGLAGTGSGETQYF
TRBV10-2	TRBD2	once	TRBJ2-7	TGCGCCAGCAAGGTCGGGACTAGTACCTACGAGCAGTACTTC	CASKVGTSTYEQYF
TRBV2	TRBD2	-	TRBJ2-5	TGTGCCAGCAGTGAGCGGGAGGGCTTGGAGACCCAGTACTTC	CASSEREGLETQYF
TRBV5-4	-	few	TRBJ1-1	TGTGCCAGCAGCTTGGAACAGAACACTGAAGCTTTCTTT	CASSLEQNTEAFF
TRBV15	-	-	TRBJ2-1	TGTGCCACTTTCCACCCAGGAAGGTACAATGAGCAGTTCTTC	CATFHPGRYNEQFF
TRBV28	TRBD1	-	TRBJ2-7	TGTGCCAGCAGTTTGAGCGCGTGGACAGGGGCCTACGAGCAGTACTTC	CASSLSAWTGAYEQYF
TRBV19	TRBD1	-	TRBJ1-1	TGTGCCAGTAGTATCTCCGGGACAGGAGCTTTCTTT	CASSISGTGAFF
TRBV9	-	-	TRBJ2-2	TGTGCCAGCAGCGCTTCTGGAGGGGTCGCCGGGGAGCTGTTTTTT	CASSASGGVAGELFF
TRBV5-8	-	-	TRBJ2-7	TGTGCCAGCAGCTCCCCACCGGAGTACTACGAGCAGTACTTC	CASSSPPEYYEQYF
TRBV29-1	TRBD1	-	TRBJ2-6	TGCAGCGTTGAGGGGGGACAGGGGGCAACCTCTGGGGCCAACGTCCTGACTTTC	CSVEGGQGATSGANVLTF
TRBV7-8	-	-	TRBJ1-2	TGTGCCAGCAGCGGAGTGTCCAGGGGCTTTCCGCCTAACTATGGCTACACCTTC	CASSGVSRGFPPNYGYTF
TRBV7-8	-	few	TRBJ1-1	TGTGCCAGCAGCTTAGAGGTGACGGGTGAAGCTTTCTTT	CASSLEVTGEAFF
TRBV5-1	-	once	TRBJ2-7	TGCGCCAGCAGCAGCGGTTCCTACGAGCAGTACTTC	CASSSGSYEQYF
TRBV21-1	-	-	TRBJ2-1	TGTGCCAGCAGCAAAGAGCGGGAGGGCCGTAATGAGCAGTTCTTC	CASSKEREGRNEQFF
TRBV15	-	once	TRBJ2-6	TGTGCCACCAGCCGGCATGACAGCTCTGGGGCCAACGTCCTGACTTTC	CATSRHDSSGANVLTF
TRBV7-6	-	medium-sized	TRBJ2-2	TGTGCCAGCAGCTTAGCCAGTTCGAACACCGGGGAGCTGTTTTTT	CASSLASSNTGELFF
TRBV5-6	-	-	TRBJ1-1	TGTGCCAGCAGCCCCCTTCTGGCCACTGAAGCTTTCTTT	CASSPLLATEAFF
TRBV11-2	-	-	TRBJ1-2	TGTGCCAGCAGCTTAAATGTGGGGGGCTATGGCTACACCTTC	CASSLNVGGYGYTF
TRBV15	-	-	TRBJ2-7	TGTGCCACCAGCAGGGGGGCTTTGGCGATGGGGGAGCAGTACTTC	CATSRGALAMGEQYF
TRBV29-1	TRBD1	few	TRBJ2-7	TGCAGCGCCCGGACAGGGCGCTACGAGCAGTACTTC	CSARTGRYEQYF
TRBV6-4	TRBD2	-	TRBJ2-3	TGTGCCAGCAGTGAGGGAGGGCCAACTAGCACAGATACGCAGTATTTT	CASSEGGPTSTDTQYF
TRBV28	TRBD2	-	TRBJ2-1	TGTGCCAGCAGCCTAGCGGGACACAATGAGCAGTTCTTC	CASSLAGHNEQFF
TRBV21-1	-	-	TRBJ2-1	TGTGCCAGCATCGAGGCGGGGGGCGGCATCTACAATGAGCAGTTCTTC	CASIEAGGGIYNEQFF
TRBV28	TRBD1	-	TRBJ1-5	TGTGCCAGCAGTTGGCCCGGGACAGGGTGGGAACATGTGGGCAATCAGCCCCAGCATTTT	CASSWPGTGWEHVGNQPQHF
TRBV2	-	-	TRBJ2-7	TGTGCCAGCAGTGAATACGGCTACGAGCAGTACTTC	CASSEYGYEQYF
TRBV13	TRBD1	-	TRBJ2-7	TGTGCCAGCAGCTTGCGACAGGGGAACTCGGCCGAGCAGTACTTC	CASSLRQGNSAEQYF
TRBV19	-	-	TRBJ2-7	TGTGCCAGTGGCAGGGGGGACTACGAGCAGTACTTC	CASGRGDYEQYF
TRBV30	TRBD2	-	TRBJ2-7	TGTGCCTGGATGTCGAGCGGGAGGCGATACGAGCAGTACTTC	CAWMSSGRRYEQYF
TRBV7-8	-	-	TRBJ2-3	TGTGCCAGCAGCCCAAGCCGAACGGGGGACACAGATACGCAGTATTTT	CASSPSRTGDTDTQYF
TRBV19	TRBD2	-	TRBJ2-7	TGTGCCAGTAGTATTGACAGCGGGAGGCTCTACGAGCAGTACTTC	CASSIDSGRLYEQYF
TRBV2	-	-	TRBJ1-1	TGTGCCAGCAGTGGCCAGAAGTACACTGAAGCTTTCTTT	CASSGQKYTEAFF
TRBV15	-	few	TRBJ2-7	TGTGCCACCAGCGCCCAACTTGACTACGAGCAGTACTTC	CATSAQLDYEQYF
TRBV4-3	TRBD2	once	TRBJ2-3	TGCGCCAGCAGCCAAGGACTAGCGGGGTCAGATACGCAGTATTTT	CASSQGLAGSDTQYF
TRBV28	TRBD1	-	TRBJ2-7	TGTGCCAGCAGTGTCTTGACAGGGCTTAAGAGGGAGCAGTACTTC	CASSVLTGLKREQYF
TRBV5-1	-	-	TRBJ1-4	TGCGCCAGCAGCTTTGAGCCGCCGAATGAAAAACTGTTTTTT	CASSFEPPNEKLFF
TRBV6-1	-	-	TRBJ1-3	TGTGCCAGCAGTGAAGCAGGGGTGCCGGGAAACACCATATATTTT	CASSEAGVPGNTIYF
TRBV5-5	-	-	TRBJ1-5	TGTGCCAGCAGCGTACAGGGAATAAGCAATCAGCCCCAGCATTTT	CASSVQGISNQPQHF
TRBV19	-	-	TRBJ2-1	TGTGCCAGTAGTATAACCCCGCGGGAGCAGTTCTTC	CASSITPREQFF
TRBV19	-	-	TRBJ2-7	TGTGCCAGTAGCATTTCCCCTACGATCTCCTACGAGCAGTACTTC	CASSISPTISYEQYF
TRBV9	TRBD1	-	TRBJ1-3	TGTGCCAGCAGCGTCTCCGGGACAGGCGCGGGAAACACCATATATTTT	CASSVSGTGAGNTIYF
TRBV6-5	-	-	TRBJ1-1	TGTGCCTGCGTCAAAGGGGCACGGAACACTGAAGCTTTCTTT	CACVKGARNTEAFF